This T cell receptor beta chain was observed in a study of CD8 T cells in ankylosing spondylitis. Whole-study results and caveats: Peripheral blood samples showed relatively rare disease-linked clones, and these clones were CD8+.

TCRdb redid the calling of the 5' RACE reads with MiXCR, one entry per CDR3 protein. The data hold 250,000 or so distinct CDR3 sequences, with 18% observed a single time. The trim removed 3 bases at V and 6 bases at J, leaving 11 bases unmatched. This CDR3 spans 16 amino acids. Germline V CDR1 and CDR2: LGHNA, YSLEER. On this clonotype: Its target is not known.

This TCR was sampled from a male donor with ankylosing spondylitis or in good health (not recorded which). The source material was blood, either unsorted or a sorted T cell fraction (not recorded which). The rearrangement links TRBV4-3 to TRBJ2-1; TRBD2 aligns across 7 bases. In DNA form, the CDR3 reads TGCGCCAGCAGCCAGCCCTCCGGACTAGGTAGCAATGAGCAGTTCTTC. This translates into CASSQPSGLGSNEQFF.